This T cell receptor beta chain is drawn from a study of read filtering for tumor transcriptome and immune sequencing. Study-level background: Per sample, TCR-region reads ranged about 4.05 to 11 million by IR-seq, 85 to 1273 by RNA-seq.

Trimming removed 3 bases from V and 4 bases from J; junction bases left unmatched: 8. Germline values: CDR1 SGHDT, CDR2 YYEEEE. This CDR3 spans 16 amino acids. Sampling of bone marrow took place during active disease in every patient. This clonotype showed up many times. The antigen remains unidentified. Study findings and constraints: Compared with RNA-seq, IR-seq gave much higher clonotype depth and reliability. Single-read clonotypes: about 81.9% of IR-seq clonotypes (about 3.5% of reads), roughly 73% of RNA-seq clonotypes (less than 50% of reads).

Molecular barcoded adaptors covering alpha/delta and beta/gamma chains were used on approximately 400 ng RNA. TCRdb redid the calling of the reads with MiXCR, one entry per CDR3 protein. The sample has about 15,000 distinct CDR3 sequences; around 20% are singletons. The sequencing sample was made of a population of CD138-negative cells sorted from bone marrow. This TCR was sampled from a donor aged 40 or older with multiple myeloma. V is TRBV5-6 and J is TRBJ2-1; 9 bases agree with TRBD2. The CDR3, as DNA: TGTGCCAGCAGCTGGGGGCCGGGACTAGCTTACAATGAGCAGTTCTTC. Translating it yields CASSWGPGLAYNEQFF.